These 18 T cell receptor beta chains were sequenced from one sample in a study of T cell changes during pregnancy in multiple sclerosis. The assay was immunoSEQ multiplex PCR, and TCRdb's table has in-frame clones only and misses some. In the table there are about 60,000 clones, around 92% of which are singletons. The sample was peripheral blood, taken in the first trimester of pregnancy. The receptors were sampled from a female donor with multiple sclerosis, enrolled in a pregnancy study.

The chain's CDR3 is CASSQGGGAGNTIYF. The CDR3 DNA reads TGCGCCAGCAGCCAAGGAGGGGGGGCTGGAAACACCATATATTTT. This sequence joins TRBV4-3 and TRBJ1-3; D may be TRBD1 (6 bases). Trimming pared 1 base from V and 2 bases from J, leaving 9 bases between. This CDR3 comprises 15 residues. Looked up from germline, CDR1 is LGHNA and CDR2 is YSLEER.

CDR3: CASRSDRAGGTEAFF. The CDR3 DNA reads as TGTGCCAGCAGGAGTGACAGGGCAGGCGGCACTGAAGCTTTCTTT. J is TRBJ1-1 and V is TRBV2; 7 bases align to TRBD1. With 6 bases clipped from V and 4 bases from J, the junction kept 11 bases outside the gene matches. The CDR3 contains 15 residues. Germline-derived CDR1 and CDR2 are SNHLY and FYNNEI.

This CDR3 is CASSFRTSGALYNEQFF. The CDR3 coding sequence is TGTGCCAGCAGCTTTAGGACTAGCGGGGCCCTTTACAATGAGCAGTTCTTC. The genes are TRBV11-2 and TRBJ2-1; TRBD2 agrees at 12 bases. CDR1 SGHAT and CDR2 FQNNGV come from the germline V gene. This CDR3 spans 17 amino acids. J lost 4 bases, V lost 3 bases, and 7 bases had no gene match.

This clone was observed a single time. V is TRBV7-9 and J is TRBJ1-2; 7 positions match TRBD1. The CDR3 is made up of 13 amino acids. The V and J ends lost 2 bases and 7 bases, in that order; junction bases with no gene match: 4. Looked up from germline, CDR1 is SEHNR and CDR2 is FQNEAQ (reference sequence). CDR3 residues: CASSLTGDRGYTF. CDR3 in DNA: TGTGCCAGCAGCTTAACAGGGGATCGTGGCTACACCTTC.

V gene TRBV4-1 combines with J gene TRBJ1-6; D is unresolved. V was cut by 1 base and J by 2 bases, with 12 bases left in between. Germline CDR1 reads MGHRA; CDR2 reads YSYEKL. This CDR3 is 17 amino acids long. The CDR3 nucleotides read TGCGCCAGCAGCCAAGCCCGTGACGAGGCCTATAATTCACCCCTCCACTTT. This translates into CASSQARDEAYNSPLHF.

This rearrangement joins TRBV6-5 to TRBJ1-2; D gene unclear. From germline, CDR1 is MNHEY and CDR2 SVGAGI. The CDR3 runs 16 residues. V lost 0 bases to trimming and J lost 8 bases, with 19 bases between them. The CDR3 coding sequence is TGTGCCAGCAGTTACTCGATTGTTGAGGTCGGGAGGGGCTACACCTTC. It is translated as CASSYSIVEVGRGYTF.

This clone was detected only once. This sequence joins TRBV2 and TRBJ2-5; 7 bases line up with TRBD1. J was trimmed by 6 bases and V by 2 bases; bases with no gene match: 6. This CDR3 spans 14 amino acids. Germline V CDR1 and CDR2: SNHLY, FYNNEI. DNA of the CDR3: TGTGCCAGCAGTGAATTGGCAGGGGGAAAGACCCAGTACTTC. It is translated as CASSELAGGKTQYF. Full variable domain (missing parts from reference TRBV2 and TRBJ2-5): EPEVTQTPSHQVTQMGQEVILRCVPISNHLYFYWYRQILGQKVEFLVSFYNNEISEKSEIFDDQFSVERPDGSNFTLKIRSTKLEDSAMYFCASSELAGGKTQYFGPGTRLLVL.

This clone is a singleton in its sample. V gene TRBV18 combines with J gene TRBJ1-5, with 9 bases fitting TRBD1. J was trimmed by 2 bases and V by 3 bases; bases with no gene match: 14. Germline assignment: CDR1 KGHSH and CDR2 LQKENI. The CDR3 runs to 19 residues. CDR3 sequence: CASSPEGQGGGLGNQPQHF. The CDR3 coding sequence is TGTGCCAGCTCACCTGAGGGACAGGGAGGGGGCTTGGGCAATCAGCCCCAGCATTTT.

The genes are TRBV27 and TRBJ1-2; 11 positions agree with TRBD1. There are 16 residues in the CDR3. Per germline, CDR1 MNHEY and CDR2 SMNVEV (reference sequence). The V segment lost 2 bases and the J segment 2 bases; nucleotides outside the gene matches: 4. The CDR3 loop reads CASSLVGQGGNYGYTF. DNA of the CDR3: TGTGCCAGCAGTTTAGTGGGACAGGGGGGGAACTATGGCTACACCTTC.

This chain links TRBV6-5 with TRBJ2-1; perhaps TRBD2 as D (7 bases). The CDR3 spans 15 residues. V lost 8 bases and J 2 bases, leaving 16 bases between the germline ends. Germline V CDR1 and CDR2: MNHEY, SVGAGI. The CDR3 DNA reads as TGTGCCAGCGCAAAGAGGGGGGGCCCCTACAATGAGCAGTTCTTC. This gives the protein CASAKRGGPYNEQFF.

The chain links TRBV4-1 to TRBJ1-2; 9 bases agree with TRBD1. CDR1 and CDR2 from the germline V gene are MGHRA and YSYEKL. The CDR3 runs to 19 residues. Germline trimming cut 0 bases from V and 1 base from J; bases unmatched to any gene: 12. For the CDR3, the DNA is TGCGCCAGCAGCCAAGATTGGCGACCGGGACAGGGTTTTAACTATGGCTACACCTTC. As protein: CASSQDWRPGQGFNYGYTF.

This chain uses TRBV9 with TRBJ1-1; 7 nucleotides match TRBD1. Germline-derived CDR1 and CDR2 are SGDLS and YYNGEE. Trimming at V came to 3 bases and at J to 10 bases, leaving 6 bases not matched to a gene. The length of the CDR3 is 12 residues. The CDR3 region has the DNA TGTGCCAGCAGCGCACCGGGACAGAGAGCTTTCTTT. As protein: CASSAPGQRAFF.

This clone was found once. The chain links TRBV2 to TRBJ2-3, with D maybe TRBD2 (6 bases). V was cut by 4 bases and J by 7 bases, with 21 bases left in between. CDR1 is SNHLY and CDR2 is FYNNEI in the germline V gene. The CDR3 totals 16 residues. The CDR3 coding sequence is TGTGCCAGCAGTGCCCCGGGACTTGGGGATCGGAATACGCAGTATTTT. This translates into CASSAPGLGDRNTQYF.

The chain combines TRBV4-1 with TRBJ1-5; 8 bases match TRBD1. Germline assignment: CDR1 MGHRA and CDR2 YSYEKL. This CDR3 has 15 amino acids. V lost 0 bases and J lost 5; bases outside the gene matches: 3. The CDR3 DNA reads TGCGCCAGCAGCCAAGATCCGGACAGGGATCAGCCCCAGCATTTT. Encoded protein: CASSQDPDRDQPQHF.

The chain recombines TRBV7-8 with TRBJ1-1; D not resolved. Trimming removed 1 base at V and 7 bases at J, with 10 bases between. CDR3 length: 13 residues. Germline V lookup: CDR1 SGHVS, CDR2 FQNEAQ. The CDR3 DNA reads as TGTGCCAGCAGCTTAGTTCCAGCAGGTGAAGCTTTCTTT. This translates into CASSLVPAGEAFF.

This clone was detected a few times. The rearrangement links TRBV7-9 to TRBJ1-1; D may be TRBD1 (5 bases). In germline, CDR1 is SEHNR, CDR2 FQNEAQ (reference sequence). The CDR3 sequence is 11 residues long. V dropped 5 bases and J dropped 8 bases, with 9 bases sitting between them. CDR3 sequence: CASSPRTEAFF. CDR3 nucleotides: TGTGCCAGCAGCCCCAGGACAGAAGCTTTCTTT.

V is TRBV15 and J is TRBJ1-3; 8 positions match TRBD1. This CDR3 contains 16 residues. Germline assignment: CDR1 LNHNV and CDR2 YYDKDF (reference sequence). Germline trimming cut 6 bases from V and 0 bases from J; bases unmatched to any gene: 7. The CDR3 bases are TGTGCCACCAGAACAGGGGGTACCGACTCTGGAAACACCATATATTTT. Protein product: CATRTGGTDSGNTIYF.

The rearrangement links TRBV7-3 to TRBJ1-1; D call uncertain. CDR1 and CDR2 (germline): SGHTA, FQGTGA. The CDR3 consists of 15 residues. Deletions cut 5 bases from V and 1 base from J, with 14 bases between. As DNA, the CDR3 is TGTGCCAGCAGCATCTATGGCGGCAAGAACACTGAAGCTTTCTTT. Translation: CASSIYGGKNTEAFF.